This TCR beta chain is from a study of cytomegalovirus exposure and HLA in healthy donors. Overall study results and limits: The likely origin of a cluster of highly shared sequence variants was a sequencing artifact. Diagnosis of cytomegalovirus status made by the classifier reportedly showed high specificity and sensitivity. Some TCR beta chains (about 170 of them) were listed as cytomegalovirus-associated.

To note about this clone: Its antigen is unidentified.

Amplification used 60 Vbeta primers and 13 Jbeta primers. Profiled with immunoSEQ multiplex PCR; TCRdb holds only in-frame clones, not every one. Recorded for this sample: 140,000 or so clones. The receptor's source is a male donor in good health and CMV-seronegative. Material: PBMCs.

In DNA, the CDR3 is TGTGCCAGCAGCCATCTGGGGGCGCAGGGGGCAGGCACTGAAGCTTTCTTT. As protein: CASSHLGAQGAGTEAFF. V usage is TRBV14 and J usage is TRBJ1-1, with TRBD1 identical over 8 bases. V was pared by 3 bases and J by 4 bases, with 13 bases of the junction left unmatched. CDR1 is SGHDN, CDR2 FVKESK, per germline. The CDR3 covers 17 residues. Combining the CDR3 with reference TRBV14 and TRBJ1-1 gives the whole variable domain EAGVTQFPSHSVIEKGQTVTLRCDPISGHDNLYWYRRVMGKEIKFLLHFVKESKQDESGMPNNRFLAERTGGTYSTLKVQPAELEDSGVYFCASSHLGAQGAGTEAFFGQGTRLTVV.